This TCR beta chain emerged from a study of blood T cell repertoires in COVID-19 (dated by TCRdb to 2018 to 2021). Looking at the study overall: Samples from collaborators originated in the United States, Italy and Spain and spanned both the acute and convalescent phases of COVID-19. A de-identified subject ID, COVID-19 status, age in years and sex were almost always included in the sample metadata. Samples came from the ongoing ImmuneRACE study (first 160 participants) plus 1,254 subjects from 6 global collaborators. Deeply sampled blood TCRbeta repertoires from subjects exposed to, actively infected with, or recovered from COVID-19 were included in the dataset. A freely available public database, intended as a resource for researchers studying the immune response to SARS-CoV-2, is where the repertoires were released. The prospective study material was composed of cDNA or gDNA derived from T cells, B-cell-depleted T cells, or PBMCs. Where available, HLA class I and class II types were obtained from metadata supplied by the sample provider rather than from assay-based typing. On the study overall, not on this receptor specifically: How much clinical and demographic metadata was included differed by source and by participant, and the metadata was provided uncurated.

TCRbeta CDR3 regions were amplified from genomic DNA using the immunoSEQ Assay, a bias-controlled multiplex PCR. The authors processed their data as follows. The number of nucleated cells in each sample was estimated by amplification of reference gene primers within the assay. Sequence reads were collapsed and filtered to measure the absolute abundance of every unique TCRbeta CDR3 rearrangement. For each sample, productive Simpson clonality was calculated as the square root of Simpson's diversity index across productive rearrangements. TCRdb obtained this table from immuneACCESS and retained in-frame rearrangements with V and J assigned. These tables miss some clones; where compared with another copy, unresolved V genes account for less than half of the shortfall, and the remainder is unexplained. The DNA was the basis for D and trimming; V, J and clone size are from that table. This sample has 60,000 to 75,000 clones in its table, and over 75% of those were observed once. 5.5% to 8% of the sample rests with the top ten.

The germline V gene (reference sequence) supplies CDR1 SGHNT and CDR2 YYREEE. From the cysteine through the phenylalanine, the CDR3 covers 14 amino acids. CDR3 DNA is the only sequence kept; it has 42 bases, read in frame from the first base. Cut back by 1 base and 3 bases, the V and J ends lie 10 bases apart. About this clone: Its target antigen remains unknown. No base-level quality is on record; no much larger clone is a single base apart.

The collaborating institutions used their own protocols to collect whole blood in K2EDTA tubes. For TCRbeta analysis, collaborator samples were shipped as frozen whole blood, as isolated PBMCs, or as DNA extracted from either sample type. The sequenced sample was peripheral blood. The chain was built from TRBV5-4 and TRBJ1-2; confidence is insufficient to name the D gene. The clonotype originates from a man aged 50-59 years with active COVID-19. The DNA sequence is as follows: TGTGCCAGCAGCTTGAGTGGCCGTCACTATGGCTACACCTTC. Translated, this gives CASSLSGRHYGYTF.